This is a list of T cell receptor beta chains from one sample in a study of tumor-infiltrating lymphocytes in primary liver carcinoma. Each CDR3 protein gets one entry after TCRdb re-called the multiplex PCR reads with MiXCR. The sample yields roughly 36,000 distinct CDR3 sequences, more than 70% seen once. Sequencing used tumor-adjacent normal liver tissue. The receptors here all came from a man aged 35 to 55 with primary liver carcinoma and hepatitis B virus infection. Each CDR3 is given with its conserved first and last residue.

CASSPPGAPSYNEQLF	TRBV7-9	TRBJ2-1
CSGSQDGGRWGGKLFF	TRBV4-1	TRBJ2-2
CVSSLLGGEAYEQYF	TRBV5-6	TRBJ2-7
CTSRWDRGSHGYTF	TRBV7-9	TRBJ1-2
CASSEGETGELFF	TRBV6-1	TRBJ2-2
CAGSDGTTNPQYF	TRBV10-2	TRBJ2-3
CANSVPRDAFF	TRBV25-1	TRBJ1-1
CASSRDYEKVF	TRBV4-1	TRBJ2-1
CASSQDRGITGSPLHF	TRBV4-2	TRBJ1-6
CASSQDRGGHEQYF	TRBV4-2	TRBJ2-7
CAISFRGTPPYNEQFF	TRBV7-9	TRBJ2-1
CASTEGTSNNEEFF	TRBV6-4	TRBJ2-1
CTSSYQDTGELFF	TRBV6-5	TRBJ2-2
CASSRQERGANVLTF	TRBV6-6	TRBJ2-6
CSGTSGKLYEQFF	TRBV29-1	TRBJ2-1
CASSGDRGSFYEQFF	TRBV6-1	TRBJ2-1
CSVVIGGRVIEQCF	TRBV29-1	TRBJ2-7
CVSGFWGSGSYEQCF	TRBV7-2	TRBJ2-7
CASNFDGPRRSSYGYEQYF	TRBV11-2	TRBJ2-7
CASSQVGRMVEQFF	TRBV6-5	TRBJ2-1
CASSLYDEQFF	TRBV11-2	TRBJ2-1
CATGSDGTSYGYTF	TRBV15	TRBJ1-2
CACSVGGDRGISLSGANVLTF	TRBV11-2	TRBJ2-6
CASSQERAGEYGYTF	TRBV4-1	TRBJ1-2
CACSPRTSGRANEQFF	TRBV6-2/TRBV6-3	TRBJ2-1
CASNLGDRGNSEYF	TRBV5-1	TRBJ2-4
CAISVGTPGGPDTQYF	TRBV10-3	TRBJ2-3
CSVKFGQSIYGYIF	TRBV29-1	TRBJ1-2
CASIGLAGVADTQYF	TRBV6-1	TRBJ2-3
CDSSAVAGWVNNEQFF	TRBV14	TRBJ2-1
CASGQVGGVVEQLF	TRBV6-5	TRBJ2-1
CASSLVPRYNEQFF	TRBV5-1	TRBJ2-1
CASNEVYGYTF	TRBV6-1	TRBJ1-2
CASGQSATGYGYTF	TRBV16	TRBJ1-2
CSVVWQGRPYEQYF	TRBV29-1	TRBJ2-7
CASDQGTGTDTQYF	TRBV9	TRBJ2-3
CASSVGQPYEQYF	TRBV5-8	TRBJ2-7
CAISEESGSSYEQYF	TRBV6-1	TRBJ2-7
CARCSGRERDLSYEQYF	TRBV6-2/TRBV6-3	TRBJ2-7
CASSSKRAEICNEQFF	TRBV6-5	TRBJ2-1
CASSPSWGQNIEAFF	TRBV4-1	TRBJ1-1
CTNTLTGLAGETQYF	TRBV11-1	TRBJ2-5